The 24 T cell receptor beta chains below all came from one sample that was sequenced in a study of cytomegalovirus exposure and HLA in healthy donors. The assay was immunoSEQ multiplex PCR, and TCRdb's table has in-frame clones only and misses some. The data hold 150,000 to 200,000 clones, with approximately 80% observed a single time. Input material: PBMCs. The receptors originated from a man in his thirties or forties in good health and CMV-seropositive.

J is TRBJ2-7 and V is TRBV11-1; D possibly corresponds to TRBD2 (6 bases). V lost 3 bases and J 5 bases, leaving 8 bases between the germline ends. CDR1 is SGHAT, CDR2 FQDESV, per germline (reference sequence). CDR3 length: 12 amino acids. In DNA form, the CDR3 reads TGTGCCAGCAGCTTTGCGGGGAACGAGCAGTACTTC. It is translated as CASSFAGNEQYF.

About this clone: A read error may be the cause here, since a much bigger clone is one base away. The CDR3 region has the DNA TGTGCCAGCAGCCACAGGGGGCCCTACGAGCAGTACTTC. Translating it yields CASSHRGPYEQYF. This sequence joins TRBV6-6 and TRBJ2-7; 9 nucleotides agree with TRBD1. From germline, CDR1 is MNHNY and CDR2 SVGAGI (reference sequence). The CDR3 loop spans 13 amino acids. Unmatched junction bases numbered 2, after V lost 6 bases and J lost 2 bases.

The chain has TRBV2 and TRBJ2-5; D is possibly TRBD1 (6 bases). V lost 4 bases and J 0 bases, leaving 12 bases between the germline ends. In germline, CDR1 is SNHLY, CDR2 FYNNEI. The CDR3 has 15 residues. CDR3 protein: CASSGVTGNQETQYF. Here the CDR3 DNA reads TGTGCCAGCAGTGGGGTTACAGGGAACCAAGAGACCCAGTACTTC.

The CDR3 DNA is TGTGCCAGCAGTGGTAGCGGGGGGGGCCGAGGGGCCCAGTACTTC. It codes for CASSGSGGGRGAQYF. The chain carries TRBV2 and TRBJ2-5, with 11 nucleotides matching TRBD2. The CDR3 extends over 15 amino acids. The V gene end was trimmed by 4 bases and the J gene end by 9 bases; junction bases not matched to a gene: 10. The germline V gene encodes CDR1 SNHLY and CDR2 FYNNEI. Complete variable domain (other parts from reference TRBV2 and TRBJ2-5): EPEVTQTPSHQVTQMGQEVILRCVPISNHLYFYWYRQILGQKVEFLVSFYNNEISEKSEIFDDQFSVERPDGSNFTLKIRSTKLEDSAMYFCASSGSGGGRGAQYFGPGTRLLVL.

The chain employs TRBV10-1 and TRBJ2-3, with D maybe TRBD1 (5 bases). The CDR3 contains 14 residues. Germline V gene sequence: CDR1 WNHNN, CDR2 SYGVQD (reference sequence). Trimming stripped 6 bases from V and 4 bases from J, with 14 bases between. CDR3 sequence: CASSETVRSDTQYF. The CDR3 DNA sequence: TGCGCCAGCAGCGAGACAGTTAGGTCAGATACGCAGTATTTT.

The chain joins TRBV19 to TRBJ2-7; no reliable D call. Germline loops: CDR1 LNHDA, CDR2 SQIVND (reference sequence). The CDR3 has 15 amino acids. The V end was cut by 3 bases, the J end by 2 bases, with 14 bases between. This chain's CDR3 is CASSIATFGTYEQYF. Here the CDR3 DNA reads TGTGCCAGTAGTATCGCGACATTTGGTACCTACGAGCAGTACTTC.

The chain recombines TRBV23-1 with TRBJ2-1, with 9 bases that match TRBD2. TRBV23-1 is sorted into the ORF group, with uncertain function. Losses at the gene ends were 7 bases for V and 3 bases for J; bases not matched to a gene: 7. The CDR3 covers 15 residues. This CDR3 reads CASIPQRGDYNEQFF. The CDR3 nucleotides read TGCGCCAGCATCCCTCAGCGGGGGGACTACAATGAGCAGTTCTTC.

The chain recombines TRBV30 with TRBJ1-4; perhaps TRBD1 as D (6 bases). V lost 4 bases to trimming and J lost 1 base, with 10 bases between them. This CDR3 has 14 amino acids. Germline values: CDR1 GTSNPN, CDR2 SVGIG (reference sequence). The CDR3 sequence: CAWTGGLTNEKLFF. The CDR3 coding sequence is TGTGCCTGGACCGGGGGGCTAACTAATGAAAAACTGTTTTTT.

V is TRBV14 and J is TRBJ1-1; D not resolved. Germline V gene lookup returns CDR1 SGHDN and CDR2 FVKESK. V lost 4 bases and J 2 bases, leaving 14 bases between the germline ends. The CDR3 is 15 amino acids. In nucleotides, the CDR3 is TGTGCCAGCAGCCCCAGACAAGACGGAAACACTGAAGCTTTCTTT. Protein product: CASSPRQDGNTEAFF.

The rearrangement links TRBV5-1 to TRBJ1-1; 11 positions match TRBD1. This CDR3 is built from 14 residues. Germline CDR1 and CDR2: SGHRS and YFSETQ. Trimming took 5 bases from V and 4 from J; bases not matched to a gene: 4. The CDR3 reads CASSRTGGPTEAFF. CDR3 in DNA: TGCGCCAGCAGTCGGACAGGGGGCCCCACTGAAGCTTTCTTT.

The gene calls are TRBV21-1 and TRBJ1-5; no check of the table's D call, TRBD1, against the DNA was made. TRBV21-1 is recorded as a pseudogene. The CDR3 consists of 16 residues. The CDR3 loop reads CASSFRGGASNQPQHF. The CDR3 bases are TGTGCCAGCAGCTTTAGAGGGGGCGCGAGCAATCAGCCCCAGCATTTT.

This clone was seen just once. This rearrangement joins TRBV4-3 to TRBJ2-7, with 7 bases identical to TRBD2. The CDR3 consists of 16 residues. The trim removed 0 bases at V and 3 bases at J, leaving 8 bases unmatched. The germline CDR1 and CDR2 sequences are LGHNA and YSLEER. CDR3 protein: CASSQDPGGHDYEQYF. CDR3 DNA sequence: TGCGCCAGCAGCCAAGATCCGGGGGGTCACGACTACGAGCAGTACTTC.

The V gene is TRBV18, the J gene TRBJ1-2; the match to TRBD1 covers 7 bases. CDR1 KGHSH and CDR2 LQKENI come from the germline V gene. V shed 8 bases, J shed 0 bases, and the junction held 6 bases outside the gene matches. CDR3 length equals 14 residues. The CDR3 nucleotides are TGTGCCAGCACAAACAGGGGCCCTAACTATGGCTACACCTTC. This encodes CASTNRGPNYGYTF.

The CDR3 region is CASRRGGRGNEQFF. The CDR3 DNA sequence: TGTGCCAGCAGACGGGGGGGCCGGGGCAATGAGCAGTTCTTC. This sequence joins TRBV6-6 and TRBJ2-1; 8 positions match TRBD2. The germline V gene has CDR1 MNHNY and CDR2 SVGAGI (reference sequence). With 6 bases clipped from V and 6 bases from J, the junction kept 7 bases outside the gene matches. This CDR3 contains 14 residues.

In DNA, the CDR3 is TGTGCCAGCAGCCCCGATCGAGGGGGAGAGACCCAGTACTTC. It translates to CASSPDRGGETQYF. The chain combines TRBV5-6 with TRBJ2-5; D perhaps matches TRBD1 (6 bases). The V end was cut by 4 bases, the J end by 4 bases, with 14 bases between. The CDR3 contains 14 residues. Germline-derived CDR1 and CDR2 are SGHDT and YYEEEE.

The rearrangement uses TRBV6-5 and TRBJ1-1, with D unresolved. The CDR3 has 13 amino acids. V shed 7 bases and J shed 4 bases, with 13 bases lying between them. Germline CDR1 and CDR2: MNHEY and SVGAGI. CDR3 coding DNA: TGTGCCAGCATTCAACGGGGTTTCACTGAAGCTTTCTTT. It specifies CASIQRGFTEAFF.

The genes are TRBV7-2 and TRBJ2-3; tentatively, D is TRBD2 (5 bases). CDR3 size: 16 residues. V lost 5 bases to trimming and J lost 2 bases, with 17 bases between them. CDR1 and CDR2 (germline): SGHTA, FQGNSA. The CDR3 spells CASSRLGGRTTDTQYF. Here the CDR3 DNA reads TGTGCCAGCAGCCGCCTGGGCGGGCGTACCACAGATACGCAGTATTTT.

The chain uses TRBV4-2 and TRBJ2-1; the match to TRBD2 covers 13 bases. The CDR3 extends over 16 amino acids. CDR1 and CDR2 (germline): LGHNA, YNFKEQ. V shed 3 bases, J shed 6 bases, and the junction held 5 bases outside the gene matches. The CDR3 region is CASSQELAGGVNEQFF. The CDR3 DNA sequence: TGTGCCAGCAGCCAGGAACTAGCGGGGGGGGTCAATGAGCAGTTCTTC.

This rearrangement joins TRBV6-4 to TRBJ2-2, with a possible D match to TRBD1 (6 bases). This CDR3 spans 16 amino acids. Germline assignment: CDR1 MRHNA and CDR2 SNTAGT. V lost 0 bases to trimming and J lost 1 base, with 9 bases between them. CDR3 residues: CASSDSVQGNTGELFF. CDR3 bases: TGTGCCAGCAGTGACTCGGTACAGGGGAACACCGGGGAGCTGTTTTTT.

The gene calls are TRBV2 and TRBJ1-1; no clear D. V was pared by 1 base and J by 1 base, with 10 bases between. The CDR3 extends over 15 amino acids. Germline V CDR1 and CDR2: SNHLY, FYNNEI. CDR3 in DNA: TGTGCCAGCAGTGAAGAAGTGACGGGGAACACTGAAGCTTTCTTT. This translates into CASSEEVTGNTEAFF.

This clone was seen only once. The CDR3 does not close with the conserved phenylalanine or tryptophan, likely indicating a read error. The DNA is left out, because the CDR3 cannot be placed on it with certainty; the CDR3 is given as TCRdb lists it. The chain employs TRBV6-1 and TRBJ2-7; the table's D call of TRBD1 was not tested on the DNA. The CDR3 region is 12 residues in length, termini included. Germline lookup yields CDR1 MNHNS and CDR2 SASEGT. The CDR3 protein is CASSEGAGRPML.

The sample holds a few counts of this clone. The chain joins TRBV27 to TRBJ1-5; D ambiguous. V was shortened by 3 bases and J by 1 base, with 10 bases between the two germline ends. This CDR3 contains 15 residues. The germline CDR1 and CDR2 sequences are MNHEY and SMNVEV (reference sequence). DNA for the CDR3: TGTGCCAGCAGTTTGGGAGGAGTGAGCAATCAGCCCCAGCATTTT. It is translated as CASSLGGVSNQPQHF.

This chain links TRBV7-3 with TRBJ1-6, with D unresolved. V lost 6 bases and J lost 7, with 13 bases in between. CDR3 length: 14 residues. Per germline, CDR1 SGHTA and CDR2 FQGTGA. For the CDR3, the DNA is TGTGCCAGCAGTCGGGCTGGAGGGAATTCACCCCTCCACTTT. Encoded protein: CASSRAGGNSPLHF.

The chain couples TRBV30 to TRBJ2-5; D not resolved. This CDR3 has 11 residues. Germline values: CDR1 GTSNPN, CDR2 SVGIG (reference sequence). Trimming left V 2 bases short and J 5 bases short, with 6 bases between. The CDR3 region is CAWSPRETQYF. Here the CDR3 DNA reads TGTGCCTGGAGTCCTCGGGAGACCCAGTACTTC.